The 10 T cell receptor beta chains below come from one sample, sequenced in a study of cytotoxic CD8 clonotypes in ibrutinib-treated CLL. Here immunoSEQ multiplex PCR was the method, and the copy in TCRdb shows in-frame clones only, minus some. The sample records hundreds of thousands of clones, roughly 67% being singletons. This specimen consisted of PBMCs, obtained after 36 months of ibrutinib treatment. All receptors come from a human donor with chronic lymphocytic leukemia.

The chain is built from TRBV6-5 and TRBJ1-2, with D perhaps matching TRBD1 (6 bases). This CDR3 has 14 amino acids. The ends were cut back, 8 bases at V and 10 bases at J, with 23 bases in the middle. Germline V lookup: CDR1 MNHEY, CDR2 SVGAGI. CDR3 region: CASGDSNRVSPYTF. CDR3 nucleotides: TGTGCCAGCGGGGACTCTAACAGGGTTTCTCCCTACACCTTC.

CDR3 DNA: TGCGCCAGCAGCCATGACAGGGGGCTTAATGAAAAACTGTTTTTT. Translating it yields CASSHDRGLNEKLFF. V gene TRBV4-3 combines with J gene TRBJ1-4, with 10 bases lining up with TRBD1. Trimming cost V 3 bases and J 4 bases; bases outside gene matches: 2. Looked up from germline, CDR1 is LGHNA and CDR2 is YSLEER. The CDR3 spans 15 residues.

A few counts support this clone. The CDR3 region has the DNA TGTGCCAGCAGCCCAGACAGGGTTTGGGTAAACTACGAGCAGTACTTC. Translated, it gives CASSPDRVWVNYEQYF. The chain couples TRBV7-8 to TRBJ2-7; 7 bases map to TRBD1. The CDR3 is made up of 16 amino acids. V trimming: 5 bases; J trimming: 3 bases; junction bases outside the gene matches: 13. Germline V lookup: CDR1 SGHVS, CDR2 FQNEAQ.

The gene calls are TRBV5-1 and TRBJ2-1, with 7 bases aligning to TRBD1. CDR1 is SGHRS and CDR2 is YFSETQ in the germline V gene. CDR3 length: 15 amino acids. The ends lost 4 bases at V and 1 base at J; junction bases unmatched: 5. In DNA, the CDR3 is TGCGCCAGCAGCCATACAGGGGTGTCCTACAATGAGCAGTTCTTC. Amino acids: CASSHTGVSYNEQFF.

V usage is TRBV5-1 and J usage is TRBJ2-3, with D maybe TRBD2 (5 bases). The CDR3 has 14 residues. The V gene's germline CDR1 is SGHRS and CDR2 YFSETQ. Trimming cost V 0 bases and J 6 bases, with 11 bases left between them. CDR3 coding DNA: TGCGCCAGCAGCTTGGAGCGGTCTGGGGATACGCAGTATTTT. This encodes CASSLERSGDTQYF.

The chain combines TRBV18 with TRBJ2-7, with 8 bases that match TRBD1. Germline lookup yields CDR1 KGHSH and CDR2 LQKENI. Trimming took 3 bases from V and 0 from J; bases not matched to a gene: 4. This CDR3 comprises 15 residues. The CDR3 region has the DNA TGTGCCAGCTCACCCGGGACAGGAATCTCCTACGAGCAGTACTTC. Translation gives CASSPGTGISYEQYF. Based on the CDR3 plus reference TRBV18 and TRBJ2-7, the full variable domain is NAGVMQNPRHLVRRRGQEARLRCSPMKGHSHVYWYRQLPEEGLKFMVYLQKENIIDESGMPKERFSAEFPKEGPSILRIQQVVRGDSAAYFCASSPGTGISYEQYFGPGTRLTVT.

The CDR3 coding sequence is TGTGCCAGCAGTTGGACTAGCGGGGGGCGTGATACGCAGTATTTT. As protein: CASSWTSGGRDTQYF. The chain uses TRBV6-6 and TRBJ2-3; the match to TRBD2 covers 14 bases. Trimming at V came to 4 bases and at J to 6 bases, leaving 3 bases not matched to a gene. The CDR3 loop spans 15 amino acids. Germline CDR1 MNHNY, CDR2 SVGAGI (reference sequence).

In this sample, this clone turned up a few times. The chain carries TRBV27 and TRBJ2-5, with 7 bases aligning to TRBD2. The V gene's germline CDR1 is MNHEY and CDR2 SMNVEV (reference sequence). This CDR3 has 13 amino acids. V lost 4 bases to trimming and J lost 5 bases; unmatched junction nucleotides: 4. DNA for the CDR3: TGTGCCAGCAGTTACGGGGGGAGGGAGACCCAGTACTTC. Its translation: CASSYGGRETQYF.

The V call is TRBV7-9, the J call TRBJ2-1; 8 nucleotides match TRBD2. Per germline, CDR1 SEHNR and CDR2 FQNEAQ (reference sequence). The CDR3 is made up of 14 amino acids. Losses at the gene ends were 2 bases for V and 8 bases for J; bases not matched to a gene: 5. CDR3 DNA sequence: TGTGCCAGCAGCTTATATAGCGGGATGGATGAGCAGTTCTTC. This sequence encodes CASSLYSGMDEQFF.

CDR3: CAISDRDRNTDTQYF. The DNA for the CDR3 is TGTGCCATCAGTGACCGGGACAGAAACACAGATACGCAGTATTTT. The genes are TRBV10-3 and TRBJ2-3; TRBD1 agrees at 7 bases. J lost 2 bases, V lost 3 bases, and 5 bases had no gene match. In germline, CDR1 is ENHRY, CDR2 SYGVKD. This CDR3 has 15 amino acids.